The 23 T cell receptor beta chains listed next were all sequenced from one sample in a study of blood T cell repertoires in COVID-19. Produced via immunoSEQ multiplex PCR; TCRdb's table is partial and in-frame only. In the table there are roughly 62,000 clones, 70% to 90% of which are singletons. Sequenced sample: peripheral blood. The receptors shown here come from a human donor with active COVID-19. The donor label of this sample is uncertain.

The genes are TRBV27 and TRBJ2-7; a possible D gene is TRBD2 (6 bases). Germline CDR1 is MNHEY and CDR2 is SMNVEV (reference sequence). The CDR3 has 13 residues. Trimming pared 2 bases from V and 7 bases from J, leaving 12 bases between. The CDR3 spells CASSLPGGLEQYF. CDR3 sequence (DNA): TGTGCCAGCAGTTTACCCGGGGGATTGGAGCAGTACTTC.

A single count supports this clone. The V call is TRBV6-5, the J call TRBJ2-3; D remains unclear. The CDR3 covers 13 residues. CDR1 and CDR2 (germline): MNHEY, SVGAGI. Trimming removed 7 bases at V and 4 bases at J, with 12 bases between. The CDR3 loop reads CASTLAGSDTQYF. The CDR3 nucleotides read TGTGCCAGCACCCTCGCTGGCTCAGATACGCAGTATTTT.

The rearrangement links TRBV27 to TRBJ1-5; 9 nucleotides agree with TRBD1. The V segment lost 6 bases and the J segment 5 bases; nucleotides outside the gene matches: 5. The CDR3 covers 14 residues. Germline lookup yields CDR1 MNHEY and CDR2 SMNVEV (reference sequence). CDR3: CASSRQGVDQPQHF. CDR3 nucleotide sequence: TGTGCCAGCAGCAGACAGGGGGTCGATCAGCCCCAGCATTTT.

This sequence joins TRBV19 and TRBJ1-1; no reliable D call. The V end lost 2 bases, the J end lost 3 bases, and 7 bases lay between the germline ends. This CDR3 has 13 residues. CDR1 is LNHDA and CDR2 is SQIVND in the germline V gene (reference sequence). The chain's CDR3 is CASSIREDTEAFF. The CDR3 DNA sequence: TGTGCCAGTAGTATAAGGGAGGACACTGAAGCTTTCTTT. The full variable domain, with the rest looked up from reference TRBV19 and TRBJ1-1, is DGGITQSPKYLFRKEGQNVTLSCEQNLNHDAMYWYRQDPGQGLRLIYYSQIVNDFQKGDIAEGYSVSREKKESFPLTVTSAQKNPTAFYLCASSIREDTEAFFGQGTRLTVV.

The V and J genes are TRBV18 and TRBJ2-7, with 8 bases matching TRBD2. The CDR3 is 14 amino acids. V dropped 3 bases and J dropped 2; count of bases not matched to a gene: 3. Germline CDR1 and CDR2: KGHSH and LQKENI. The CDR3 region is CASSPGGLAYEQYF. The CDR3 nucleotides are TGTGCCAGCTCACCGGGGGGACTAGCCTACGAGCAGTACTTC.

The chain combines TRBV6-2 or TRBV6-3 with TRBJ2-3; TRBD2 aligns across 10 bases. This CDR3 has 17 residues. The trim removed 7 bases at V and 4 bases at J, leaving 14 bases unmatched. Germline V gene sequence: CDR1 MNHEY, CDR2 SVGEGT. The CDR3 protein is CASNPQAASGRPDTQYF. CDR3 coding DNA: TGTGCCAGCAACCCCCAAGCGGCTAGCGGGAGACCAGATACGCAGTATTTT.

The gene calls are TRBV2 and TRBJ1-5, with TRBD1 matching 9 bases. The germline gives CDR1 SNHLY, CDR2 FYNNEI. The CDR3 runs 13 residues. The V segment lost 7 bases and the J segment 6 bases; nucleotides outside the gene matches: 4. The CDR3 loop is CASKWTGVQPQHF. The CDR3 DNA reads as TGTGCCAGCAAATGGACAGGGGTTCAGCCCCAGCATTTT.

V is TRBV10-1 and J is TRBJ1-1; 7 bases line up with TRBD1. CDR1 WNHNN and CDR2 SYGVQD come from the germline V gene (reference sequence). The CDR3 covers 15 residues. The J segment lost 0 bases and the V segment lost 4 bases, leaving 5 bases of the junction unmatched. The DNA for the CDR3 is TGCGCCAGCAGTGCCTCACAGGGGTTGAACACTGAAGCTTTCTTT. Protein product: CASSASQGLNTEAFF.

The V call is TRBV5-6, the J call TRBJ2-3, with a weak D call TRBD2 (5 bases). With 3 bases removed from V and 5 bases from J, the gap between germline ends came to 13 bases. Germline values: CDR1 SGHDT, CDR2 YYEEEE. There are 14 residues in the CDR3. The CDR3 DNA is TGTGCCAGCAGCTCGCGCCGGGCGGGAGATACGCAGTATTTT. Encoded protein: CASSSRRAGDTQYF.

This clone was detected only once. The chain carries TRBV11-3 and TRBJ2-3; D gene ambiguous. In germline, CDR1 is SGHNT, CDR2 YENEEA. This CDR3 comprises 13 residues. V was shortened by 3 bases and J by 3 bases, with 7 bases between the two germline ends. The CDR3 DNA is TGTGCCAGCAGCTTTTTTCCAACAGATACGCAGTATTTT. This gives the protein CASSFFPTDTQYF.

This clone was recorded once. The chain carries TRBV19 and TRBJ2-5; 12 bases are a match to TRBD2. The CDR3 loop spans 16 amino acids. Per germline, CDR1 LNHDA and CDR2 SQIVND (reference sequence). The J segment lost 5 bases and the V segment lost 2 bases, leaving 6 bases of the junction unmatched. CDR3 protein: CASSIPSGGGTETQYF. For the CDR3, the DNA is TGTGCCAGTAGTATACCTAGCGGGGGGGGAACGGAGACCCAGTACTTC.

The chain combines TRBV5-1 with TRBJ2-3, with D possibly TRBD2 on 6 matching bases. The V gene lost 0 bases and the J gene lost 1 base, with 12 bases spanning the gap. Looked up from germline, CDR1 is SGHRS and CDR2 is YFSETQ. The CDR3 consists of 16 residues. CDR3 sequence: CASSLGVAGRTDTQYF. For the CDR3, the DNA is TGCGCCAGCAGCTTGGGTGTTGCGGGACGCACAGATACGCAGTATTTT.

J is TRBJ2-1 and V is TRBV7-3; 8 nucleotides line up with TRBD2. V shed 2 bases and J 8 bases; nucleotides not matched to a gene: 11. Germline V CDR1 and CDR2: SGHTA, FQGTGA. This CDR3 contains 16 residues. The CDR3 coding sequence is TGTGCCAGCAGCTTAGGCCAGGCCGGGACTAGGCATGAGCAGTTCTTC. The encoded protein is CASSLGQAGTRHEQFF. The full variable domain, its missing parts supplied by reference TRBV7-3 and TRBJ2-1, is GAGVSQTPSNKVTEKGKYVELRCDPISGHTALYWYRQSLGQGPEFLIYFQGTGAADDSGLPNDRFFAVRPEGSVSTLKIQRTERGDSAVYLCASSLGQAGTRHEQFFGPGTRLTVL.

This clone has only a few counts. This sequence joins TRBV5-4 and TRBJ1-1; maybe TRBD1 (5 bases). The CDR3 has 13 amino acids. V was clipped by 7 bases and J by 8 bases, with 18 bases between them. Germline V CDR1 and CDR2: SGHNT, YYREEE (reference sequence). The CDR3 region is CASVGGNRREAFF. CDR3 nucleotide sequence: TGTGCCAGCGTGGGGGGAAACAGGAGAGAAGCTTTCTTT.

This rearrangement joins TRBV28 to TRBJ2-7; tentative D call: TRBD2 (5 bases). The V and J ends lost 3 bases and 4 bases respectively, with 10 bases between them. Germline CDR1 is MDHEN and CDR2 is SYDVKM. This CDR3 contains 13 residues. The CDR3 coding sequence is TGTGCCAGCAGTTTTTCGGGGATATACGAGCAGTACTTC. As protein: CASSFSGIYEQYF.

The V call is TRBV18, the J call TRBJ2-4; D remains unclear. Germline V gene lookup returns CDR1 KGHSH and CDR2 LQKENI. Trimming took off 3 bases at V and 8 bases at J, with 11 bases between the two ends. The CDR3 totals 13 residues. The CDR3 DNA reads TGTGCCAGCTCACCGAGTCTAGAAGACATTCAGTACTTC. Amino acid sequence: CASSPSLEDIQYF.

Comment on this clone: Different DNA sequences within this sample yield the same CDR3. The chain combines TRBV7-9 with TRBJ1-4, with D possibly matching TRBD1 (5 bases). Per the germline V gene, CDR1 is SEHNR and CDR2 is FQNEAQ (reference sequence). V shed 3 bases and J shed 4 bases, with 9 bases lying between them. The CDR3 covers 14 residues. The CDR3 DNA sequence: TGTGCCAGCAGCTTGCGTCAGGGTAATGAAAAACTGTTTTTT. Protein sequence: CASSLRQGNEKLFF.

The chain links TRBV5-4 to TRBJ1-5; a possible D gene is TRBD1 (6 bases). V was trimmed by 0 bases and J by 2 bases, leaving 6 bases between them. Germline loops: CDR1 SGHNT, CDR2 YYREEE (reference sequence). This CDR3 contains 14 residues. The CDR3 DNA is TGTGCCAGCAGCTTGGACAGGGGCAATCAGCCCCAGCATTTT. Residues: CASSLDRGNQPQHF.

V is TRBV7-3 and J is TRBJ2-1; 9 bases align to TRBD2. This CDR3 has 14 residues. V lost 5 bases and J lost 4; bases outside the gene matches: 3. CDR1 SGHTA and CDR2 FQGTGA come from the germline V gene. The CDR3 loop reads CASSLLAGYNEQFF. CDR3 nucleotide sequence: TGTGCCAGCAGCCTTCTAGCGGGATACAATGAGCAGTTCTTC.

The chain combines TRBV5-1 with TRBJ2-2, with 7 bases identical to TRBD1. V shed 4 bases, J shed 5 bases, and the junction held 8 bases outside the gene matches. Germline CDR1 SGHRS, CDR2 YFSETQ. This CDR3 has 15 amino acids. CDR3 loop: CASSTGQVLTGELFF. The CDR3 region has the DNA TGCGCCAGCAGCACCGGACAGGTCTTAACCGGGGAGCTGTTTTTT.

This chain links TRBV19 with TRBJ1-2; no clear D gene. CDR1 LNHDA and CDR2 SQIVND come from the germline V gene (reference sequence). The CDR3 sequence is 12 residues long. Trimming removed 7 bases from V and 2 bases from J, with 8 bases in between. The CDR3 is CASTGGNYGYTF. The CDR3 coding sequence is TGTGCCAGTACTGGCGGGAACTATGGCTACACCTTC.

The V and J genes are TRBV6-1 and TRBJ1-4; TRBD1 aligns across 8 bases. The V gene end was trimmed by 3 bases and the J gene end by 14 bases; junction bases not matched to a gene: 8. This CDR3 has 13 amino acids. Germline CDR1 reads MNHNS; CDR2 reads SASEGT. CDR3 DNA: TGTGCCAGCAGTGATTGGGGGGGGACAGGTCTGTTTTTT. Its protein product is CASSDWGGTGLFF.

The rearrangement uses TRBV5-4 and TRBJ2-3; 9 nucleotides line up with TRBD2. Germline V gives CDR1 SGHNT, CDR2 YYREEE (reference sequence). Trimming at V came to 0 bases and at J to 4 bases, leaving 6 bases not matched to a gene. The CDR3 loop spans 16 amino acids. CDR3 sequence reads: CASSLAAGGPPDTQYF. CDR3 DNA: TGTGCCAGCAGCTTGGCCGCGGGGGGGCCCCCAGATACGCAGTATTTT.